This T cell receptor (beta chain) appears in the sequencing data of a study of response to subunit inactivated influenza vaccine. Study results and caveats: Researchers suggested that each seasonal influenza vaccination recruits few new T cells.

TCRdb re-analysed the RT-PCR reads in MiXCR, keeping a single row per CDR3 protein. The table includes about 800,000 distinct CDR3 sequences, over 20% detected once. Deletions cut 6 bases from V and 5 bases from J, with 14 bases between. This CDR3 spans 13 amino acids. At least ten counts were recorded for this clonotype. Its antigen remains unidentified. V usage is TRBV12-3 or TRBV12-4 and J usage is TRBJ2-7, with D perhaps TRBD2 (6 bases). This specimen consisted of PBMCs from blood, obtained roughly 5 days after vaccination. This sequence originates from a man aged 45 to 65 who received an inactivated influenza vaccine. This CDR3 is CASSHGGSHEQYF. DNA for the CDR3: TGTGCCAGCAGCCATGGGGGGAGTCACGAGCAGTACTTC.